A single T cell receptor (beta chain) is shown here with its context. The antigen is unknown. The record originates from a study of CD4 T cells in relation to SARS-CoV-2 and coronaviruses. Across the study: Shared crossreactive spike epitopes were mapped to their HLA restriction. Study results and caveats: No donor gave both pre-pandemic and post-infection samples. Crossreactivity was assessed only for spike protein, not other viral proteins.

Clones were read by immunoSEQ multiplex PCR, and TCRdb kept only the in-frame ones, dropping some. The sample gives 15,000 to 20,000 clones, about 80% of which show up once; about 32% is in the top ten. After removal of 0 bases from V and 9 bases from J, the junction contained 0 bases not matched to a gene. CDR1 and CDR2 from the germline V gene are SGHNT and YYREEE (reference sequence). This CDR3 has 12 amino acids. The unexposed donors gave CD4+ T cells in about 2011-2018, prior to COVID-19. After about 11 days of culture, CD4+ T cells were isolated. The clonotype was recovered from a human donor in good health. This chain links TRBV5-4 with TRBJ2-1, with TRBD1 matching 7 bases. Sequences were obtained from CD4+ T cells from PBMCs, cultured in vitro. The CDR3 region is CASSLDRGEQFF. CDR3 in DNA: TGTGCCAGCAGCTTGGACAGGGGTGAGCAGTTCTTC.